This T cell receptor (beta chain) was obtained from a study of T cell responses to AZD1222 COVID-19 vaccine. Details on this clone: Its antigen is currently unknown.

General study results and limits: Vaccine-associated CD4 TCRs spanned spike, dominant at 160-218 and 743-854. Only a handful of AZD1222 recipients were seropositive at baseline. Clonal diversity may have been underestimated, and the donors were mostly white British, with more females than males.

Some clones are missing from TCRdb's copy, which holds only in-frame ones; the method was immunoSEQ multiplex PCR. The sample lists about 120,000 clones; around 93% were seen once. Combined were second doses at about 4 or about 12 weeks. The source was peripheral blood, collected 28 days after the second AZD1222 dose. The origin of this receptor is an adult who received the AZD1222 COVID-19 vaccine.

In nucleotides, the CDR3 is TGCGCCAGCAGCCAAGATCGGGCTAGCGGCCAAGAGACCCAGTACTTC. This gives the protein CASSQDRASGQETQYF. The V gene is TRBV4-1, the J gene TRBJ2-5; 7 bases fit TRBD2. The CDR3 extends over 16 amino acids. Losses at the gene ends were 0 bases for V and 1 base for J; bases not matched to a gene: 5. CDR1 and CDR2 from the germline V gene are MGHRA and YSYEKL.